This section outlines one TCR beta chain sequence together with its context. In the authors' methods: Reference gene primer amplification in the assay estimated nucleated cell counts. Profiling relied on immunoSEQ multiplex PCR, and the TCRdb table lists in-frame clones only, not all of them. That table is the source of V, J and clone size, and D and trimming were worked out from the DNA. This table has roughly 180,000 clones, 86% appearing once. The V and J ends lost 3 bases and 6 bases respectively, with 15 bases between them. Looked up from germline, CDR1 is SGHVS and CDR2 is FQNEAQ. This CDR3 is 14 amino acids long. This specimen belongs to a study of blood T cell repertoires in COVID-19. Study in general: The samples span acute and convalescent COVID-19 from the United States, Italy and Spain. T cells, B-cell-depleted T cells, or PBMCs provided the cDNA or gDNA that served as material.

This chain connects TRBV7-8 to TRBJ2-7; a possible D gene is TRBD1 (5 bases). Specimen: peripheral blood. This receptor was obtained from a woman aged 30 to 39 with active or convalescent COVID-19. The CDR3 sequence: CASSLTQGTFEQYF. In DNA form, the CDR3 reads TGTGCCAGCAGCTTGACGCAGGGTACTTTCGAGCAGTACTTC.